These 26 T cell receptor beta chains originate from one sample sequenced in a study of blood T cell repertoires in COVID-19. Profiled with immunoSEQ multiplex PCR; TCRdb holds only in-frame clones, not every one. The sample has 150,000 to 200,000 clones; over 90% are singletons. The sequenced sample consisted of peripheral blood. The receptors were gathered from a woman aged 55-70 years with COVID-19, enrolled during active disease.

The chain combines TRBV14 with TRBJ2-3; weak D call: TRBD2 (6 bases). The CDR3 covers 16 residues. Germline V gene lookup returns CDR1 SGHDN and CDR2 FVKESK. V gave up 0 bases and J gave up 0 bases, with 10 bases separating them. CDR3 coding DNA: TGTGCCAGCAGCCAAGATTCGGGGGTTAGCACAGATACGCAGTATTTT. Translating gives CASSQDSGVSTDTQYF.

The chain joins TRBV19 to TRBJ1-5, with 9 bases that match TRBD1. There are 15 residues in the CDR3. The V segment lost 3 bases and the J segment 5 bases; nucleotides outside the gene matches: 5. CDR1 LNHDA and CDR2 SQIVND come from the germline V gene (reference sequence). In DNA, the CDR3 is TGTGCCAGTAGTATCGGGACAGGGTCTGATCAGCCCCAGCATTTT. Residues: CASSIGTGSDQPQHF.

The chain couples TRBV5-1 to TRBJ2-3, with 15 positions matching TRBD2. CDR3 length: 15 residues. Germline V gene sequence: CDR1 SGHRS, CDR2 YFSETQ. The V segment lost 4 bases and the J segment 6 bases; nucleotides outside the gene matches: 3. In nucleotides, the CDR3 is TGCGCCAGCAGCGGACTAGCGGGGGGGGCGGATACGCAGTATTTT. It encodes CASSGLAGGADTQYF.

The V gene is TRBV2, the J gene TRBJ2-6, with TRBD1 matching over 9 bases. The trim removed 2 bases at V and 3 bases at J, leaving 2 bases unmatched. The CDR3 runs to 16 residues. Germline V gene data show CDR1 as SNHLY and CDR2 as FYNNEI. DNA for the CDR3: TGTGCCAGCAGTGAAACAGGGGGCAGTGGGGCCAACGTCCTGACTTTC. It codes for CASSETGGSGANVLTF. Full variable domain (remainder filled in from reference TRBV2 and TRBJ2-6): EPEVTQTPSHQVTQMGQEVILRCVPISNHLYFYWYRQILGQKVEFLVSFYNNEISEKSEIFDDQFSVERPDGSNFTLKIRSTKLEDSAMYFCASSETGGSGANVLTFGAGSRLTVL.

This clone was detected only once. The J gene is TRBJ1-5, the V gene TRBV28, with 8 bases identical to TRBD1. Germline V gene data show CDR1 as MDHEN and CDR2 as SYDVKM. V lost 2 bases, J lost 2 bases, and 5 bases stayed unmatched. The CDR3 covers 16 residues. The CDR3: CASSLRPGGRNQPQHF. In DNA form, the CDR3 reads TGTGCCAGCAGTTTACGACCAGGGGGCCGCAATCAGCCCCAGCATTTT.

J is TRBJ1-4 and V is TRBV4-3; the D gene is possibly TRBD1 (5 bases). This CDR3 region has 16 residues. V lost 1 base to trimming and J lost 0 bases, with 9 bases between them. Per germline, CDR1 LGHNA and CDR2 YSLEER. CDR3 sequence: CASSQAGDATNEKLFF. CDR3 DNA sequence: TGCGCCAGCAGCCAAGCGGGGGATGCAACTAATGAAAAACTGTTTTTT.

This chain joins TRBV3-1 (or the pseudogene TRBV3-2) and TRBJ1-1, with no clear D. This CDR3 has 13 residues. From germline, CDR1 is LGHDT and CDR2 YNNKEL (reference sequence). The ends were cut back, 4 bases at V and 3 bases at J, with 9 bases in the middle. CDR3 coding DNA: TGTGCCAGCAGCCGCCTACTTTACACTGAAGCTTTCTTT. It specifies CASSRLLYTEAFF.

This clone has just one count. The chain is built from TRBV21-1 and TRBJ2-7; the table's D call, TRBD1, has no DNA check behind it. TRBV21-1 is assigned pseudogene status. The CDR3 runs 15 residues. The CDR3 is CASSKGQGPSYEQYF. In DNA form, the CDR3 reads TGTGCCAGCAGCAAGGGACAGGGTCCCTCCTACGAGCAGTACTTC.

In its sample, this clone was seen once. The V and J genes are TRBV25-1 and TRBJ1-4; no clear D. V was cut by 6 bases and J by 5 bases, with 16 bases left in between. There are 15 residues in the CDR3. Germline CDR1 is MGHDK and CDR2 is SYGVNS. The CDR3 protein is CASRETGFGNEKLFF. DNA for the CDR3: TGTGCCAGCAGGGAGACGGGGTTCGGGAATGAAAAACTGTTTTTT.

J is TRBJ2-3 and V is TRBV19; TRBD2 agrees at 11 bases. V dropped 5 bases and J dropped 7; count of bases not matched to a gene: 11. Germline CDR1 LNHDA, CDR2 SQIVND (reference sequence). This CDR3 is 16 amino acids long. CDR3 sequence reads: CASSLQLAGAINTQYF. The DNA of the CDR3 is TGTGCCAGTAGTCTCCAACTAGCGGGGGCGATAAATACGCAGTATTTT.

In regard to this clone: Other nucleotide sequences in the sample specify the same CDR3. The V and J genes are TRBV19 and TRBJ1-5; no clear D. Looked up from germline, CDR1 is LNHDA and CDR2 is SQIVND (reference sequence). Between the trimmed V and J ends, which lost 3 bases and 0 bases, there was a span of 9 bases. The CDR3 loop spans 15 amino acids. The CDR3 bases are TGTGCCAGTAGTATCTCGCACTATAGCAATCAGCCCCAGCATTTT. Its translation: CASSISHYSNQPQHF.

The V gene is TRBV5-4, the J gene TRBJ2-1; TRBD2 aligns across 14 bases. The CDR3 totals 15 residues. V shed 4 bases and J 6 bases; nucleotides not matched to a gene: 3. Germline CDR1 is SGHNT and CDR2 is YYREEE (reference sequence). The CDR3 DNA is TGTGCCAGCAGCGAGACTAGCGGGGGGGGCAATGAGCAGTTCTTC. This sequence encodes CASSETSGGGNEQFF.

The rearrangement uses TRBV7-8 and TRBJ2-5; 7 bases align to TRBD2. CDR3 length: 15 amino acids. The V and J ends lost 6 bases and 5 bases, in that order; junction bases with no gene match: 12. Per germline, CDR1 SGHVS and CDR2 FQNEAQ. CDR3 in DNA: TGTGCCAGCAGTCCACAGCGGGGATATATGGAGACCCAGTACTTC. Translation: CASSPQRGYMETQYF.

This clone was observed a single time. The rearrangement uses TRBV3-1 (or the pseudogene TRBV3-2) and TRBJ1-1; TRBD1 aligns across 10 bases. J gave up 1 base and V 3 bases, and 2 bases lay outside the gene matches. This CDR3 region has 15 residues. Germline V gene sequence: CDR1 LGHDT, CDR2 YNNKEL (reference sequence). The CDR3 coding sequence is TGTGCCAGCAGCCAGCGACAGGGGGCGAACACTGAAGCTTTCTTT. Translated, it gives CASSQRQGANTEAFF.

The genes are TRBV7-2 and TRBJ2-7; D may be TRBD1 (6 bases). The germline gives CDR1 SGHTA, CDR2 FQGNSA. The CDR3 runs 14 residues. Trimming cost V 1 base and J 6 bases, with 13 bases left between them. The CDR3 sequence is CASSLERGLGEQYF. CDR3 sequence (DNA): TGTGCCAGCAGCTTAGAAAGGGGGTTGGGCGAGCAGTACTTC.

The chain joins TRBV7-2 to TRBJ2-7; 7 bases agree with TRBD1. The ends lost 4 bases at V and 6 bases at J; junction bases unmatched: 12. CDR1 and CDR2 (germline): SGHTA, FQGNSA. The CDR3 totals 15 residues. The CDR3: CASSYTSPGTAEQYF. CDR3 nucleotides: TGTGCCAGCAGCTACACTTCTCCCGGGACAGCCGAGCAGTACTTC. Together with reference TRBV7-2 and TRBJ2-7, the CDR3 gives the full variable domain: GAGVSQSPSNKVTEKGKDVELRCDPISGHTALYWYRQSLGQGLEFLIYFQGNSAPDKSGLPSDRFSAERTGGSVSTLTIQRTQQEDSAVYLCASSYTSPGTAEQYFGPGTRLTVT.

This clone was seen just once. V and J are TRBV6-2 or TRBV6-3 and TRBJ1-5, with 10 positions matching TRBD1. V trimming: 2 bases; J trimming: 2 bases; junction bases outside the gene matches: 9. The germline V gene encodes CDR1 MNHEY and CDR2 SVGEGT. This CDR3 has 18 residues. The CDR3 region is CASSYAGTGVLGNQPQHF. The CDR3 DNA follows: TGTGCCAGCAGTTACGCCGGGACAGGGGTTTTGGGCAATCAGCCCCAGCATTTT.

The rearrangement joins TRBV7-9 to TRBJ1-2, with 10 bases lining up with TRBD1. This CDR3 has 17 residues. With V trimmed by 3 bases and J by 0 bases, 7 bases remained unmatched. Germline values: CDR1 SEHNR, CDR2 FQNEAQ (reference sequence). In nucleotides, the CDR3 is TGTGCCAGCAGCTTGCCCGGGACAGGGGTAACTAACTATGGCTACACCTTC. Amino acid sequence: CASSLPGTGVTNYGYTF.

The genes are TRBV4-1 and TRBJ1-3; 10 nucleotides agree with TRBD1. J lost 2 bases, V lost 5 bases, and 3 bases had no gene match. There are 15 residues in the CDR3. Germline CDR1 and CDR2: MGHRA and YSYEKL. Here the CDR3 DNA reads TGCGCCAGCAGCTTCGGGACAGGGGCTGGAAACACCATATATTTT. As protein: CASSFGTGAGNTIYF.

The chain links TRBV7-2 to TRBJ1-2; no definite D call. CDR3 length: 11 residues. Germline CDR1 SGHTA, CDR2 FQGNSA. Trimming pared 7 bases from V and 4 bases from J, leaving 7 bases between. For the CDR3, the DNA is TGTGCCAGCACCCTAGTCTATGGCTACACCTTC. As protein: CASTLVYGYTF.

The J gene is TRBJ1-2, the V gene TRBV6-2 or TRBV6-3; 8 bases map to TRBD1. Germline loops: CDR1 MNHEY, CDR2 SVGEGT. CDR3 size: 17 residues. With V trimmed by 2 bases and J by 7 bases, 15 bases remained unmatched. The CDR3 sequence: CASSYVTGQDRLGGYTF. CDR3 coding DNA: TGTGCCAGCAGTTACGTTACGGGACAGGACCGCCTGGGTGGCTACACCTTC.

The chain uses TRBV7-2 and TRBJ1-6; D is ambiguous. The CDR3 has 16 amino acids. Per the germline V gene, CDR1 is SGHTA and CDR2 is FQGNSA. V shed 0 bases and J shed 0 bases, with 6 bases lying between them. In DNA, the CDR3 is TGTGCCAGCAGCTTAGCCGGACTCTCCTATAATTCACCCCTCCACTTT. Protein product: CASSLAGLSYNSPLHF.

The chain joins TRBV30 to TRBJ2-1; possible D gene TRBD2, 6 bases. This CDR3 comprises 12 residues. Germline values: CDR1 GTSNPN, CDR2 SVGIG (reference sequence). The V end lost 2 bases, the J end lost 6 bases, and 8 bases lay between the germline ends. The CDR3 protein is CAWSHGGNEQFF. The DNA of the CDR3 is TGTGCCTGGAGTCACGGGGGCAATGAGCAGTTCTTC.

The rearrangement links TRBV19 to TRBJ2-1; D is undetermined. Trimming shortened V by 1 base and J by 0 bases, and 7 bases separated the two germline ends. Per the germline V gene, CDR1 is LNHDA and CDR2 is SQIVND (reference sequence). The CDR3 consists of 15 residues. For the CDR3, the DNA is TGTGCCAGTAGTATAGCGTTCCTCTCCTACAATGAGCAGTTCTTC. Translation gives CASSIAFLSYNEQFF.

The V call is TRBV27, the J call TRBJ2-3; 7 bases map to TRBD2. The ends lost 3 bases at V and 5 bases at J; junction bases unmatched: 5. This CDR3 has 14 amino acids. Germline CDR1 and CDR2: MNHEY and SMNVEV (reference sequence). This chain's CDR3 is CASSFTGEGDTQYF. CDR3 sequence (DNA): TGTGCCAGCAGTTTTACGGGGGAGGGAGATACGCAGTATTTT.

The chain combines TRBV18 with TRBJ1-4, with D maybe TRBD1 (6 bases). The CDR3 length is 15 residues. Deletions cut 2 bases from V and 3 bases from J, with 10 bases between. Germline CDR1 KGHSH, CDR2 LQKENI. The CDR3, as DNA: TGTGCCAGCTCACCATTGGGGGCTGCTAATGAAAAACTGTTTTTT. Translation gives CASSPLGAANEKLFF. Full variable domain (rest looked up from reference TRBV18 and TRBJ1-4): NAGVMQNPRHLVRRRGQEARLRCSPMKGHSHVYWYRQLPEEGLKFMVYLQKENIIDESGMPKERFSAEFPKEGPSILRIQQVVRGDSAAYFCASSPLGAANEKLFFGSGTQLSVL.